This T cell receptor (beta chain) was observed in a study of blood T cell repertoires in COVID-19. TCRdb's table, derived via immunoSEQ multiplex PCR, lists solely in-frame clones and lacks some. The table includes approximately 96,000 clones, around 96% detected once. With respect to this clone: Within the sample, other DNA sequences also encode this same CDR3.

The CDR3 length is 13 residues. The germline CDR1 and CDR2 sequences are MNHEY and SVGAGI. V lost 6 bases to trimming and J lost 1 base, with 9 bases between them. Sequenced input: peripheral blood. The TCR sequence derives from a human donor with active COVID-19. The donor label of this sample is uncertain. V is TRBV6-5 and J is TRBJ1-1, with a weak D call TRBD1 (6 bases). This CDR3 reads CASRRTENTEAFF. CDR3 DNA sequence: TGTGCCAGCAGGAGGACAGAGAACACTGAAGCTTTCTTT.